Below are 12 T cell receptor beta chains sequenced from a single sample in a study of technical replicates of blood from a handful of donors. Sequenced by immunoSEQ multiplex PCR; TCRdb stores in-frame clones only, minus some. The sample carries tens of thousands of clones, roughly 94% recorded once. Source material: T cells isolated from PBMCs. These receptors all come from a human donor in good health.

V usage is TRBV29-1 and J usage is TRBJ2-3; 7 bases are shared with TRBD2. The length of the CDR3 is 14 residues. From germline, CDR1 is SQVTM and CDR2 ANQGSEA. Trimming took 2 bases from V and 5 from J; bases not matched to a gene: 7. CDR3 sequence reads: CSVELAALGDTQYF. The CDR3 bases are TGCAGCGTTGAACTAGCGGCCTTGGGAGATACGCAGTATTTT.

The rearrangement links TRBV2 to TRBJ2-6; 7 positions agree with TRBD1. V lost 6 bases to trimming and J lost 2 bases; unmatched junction nucleotides: 4. CDR1 is SNHLY and CDR2 is FYNNEI in the germline V gene. CDR3 length: 15 residues. CDR3 residues: CASSSDRAGANVLTF. The DNA of the CDR3 is TGTGCCAGCAGCTCCGACAGGGCTGGGGCCAACGTCCTGACTTTC.

This rearrangement joins TRBV5-8 to TRBJ1-3, with D perhaps TRBD1 (6 bases). This CDR3 is built from 14 residues. Per germline, CDR1 SGHTS and CDR2 YDEGEE. The V end lost 3 bases, the J end lost 2 bases, and 9 bases lay between the germline ends. In DNA form, the CDR3 reads TGTGCCAGCAGCTCCCGGGACACTGGAAACACCATATATTTT. As protein: CASSSRDTGNTIYF.

The table lists this clone with a count of one. The rearrangement uses TRBV13 and TRBJ1-6; no reliable D call. There are 13 residues in the CDR3. CDR1 and CDR2 from the germline V gene are PRHDT and FYEKMQ (reference sequence). V lost 0 bases and J lost 6, with 3 bases in between. For the CDR3, the DNA is TGTGCCAGCAGCTTAGGAGCTAATTCACCCCTCCACTTT. It codes for CASSLGANSPLHF.

DNA of the CDR3: TGCGCCAGCAGCTGGGCGGGAGGGGGCGACGGCTACACCTTC. This codes for CASSWAGGGDGYTF. The chain joins TRBV5-1 to TRBJ1-2; TRBD1 matches at 7 bases. The ends lost 3 bases at V and 8 bases at J; junction bases unmatched: 10. This CDR3 is 14 amino acids long. Looked up from germline, CDR1 is SGHRS and CDR2 is YFSETQ.

The chain combines TRBV6-5 with TRBJ2-1; 10 positions agree with TRBD1. V was clipped by 4 bases and J by 7 bases; unmatched bases: 7. Per germline, CDR1 MNHEY and CDR2 SVGAGI. The CDR3 length is 15 residues. Here the CDR3 DNA reads TGTGCCAGCAGTTCCGGGACAGGGGTCGGGAATGAGCAGTTCTTC. Its protein product is CASSSGTGVGNEQFF.

V and J are TRBV9 and TRBJ1-4; D perhaps matches TRBD1 (6 bases). Trimming pared 3 bases from V and 0 bases from J, leaving 9 bases between. There are 15 residues in the CDR3. In germline, CDR1 is SGDLS, CDR2 YYNGEE. The CDR3 reads CASSADSATNEKLFF. DNA of the CDR3: TGTGCCAGCAGCGCGGACAGTGCAACTAATGAAAAACTGTTTTTT.

The V gene is TRBV5-6, the J gene TRBJ2-5; maybe TRBD1 (5 bases). The CDR3 sequence is 14 residues long. V gave up 0 bases and J gave up 4 bases, with 10 bases separating them. Germline loops: CDR1 SGHDT, CDR2 YYEEEE. CDR3 in amino acids: CASSLEVGVETQYF. CDR3 nucleotides: TGTGCCAGCAGCTTGGAAGTAGGGGTAGAGACCCAGTACTTC.

V gene TRBV19 combines with J gene TRBJ2-2; 7 nucleotides match TRBD2. CDR3 size: 16 residues. After removal of 3 bases from V and 6 bases from J, the junction contained 10 bases not matched to a gene. The V gene's germline CDR1 is LNHDA and CDR2 SQIVND (reference sequence). The CDR3 sequence: CASSMDSRRGSGELFF. CDR3 DNA: TGTGCCAGTAGTATGGATAGTAGGCGGGGGTCCGGGGAGCTGTTTTTT. The entire variable domain, with the rest obtained from reference TRBV19 and TRBJ2-2, is as follows: DGGITQSPKYLFRKEGQNVTLSCEQNLNHDAMYWYRQDPGQGLRLIYYSQIVNDFQKGDIAEGYSVSREKKESFPLTVTSAQKNPTAFYLCASSMDSRRGSGELFFGEGSRLTVL.

A few counts support this clone. The genes are TRBV2 and TRBJ1-5; a possible D gene is TRBD1 (5 bases). CDR3 length: 15 residues. Deletions cut 2 bases from V and 4 bases from J, with 12 bases between. Germline V gene sequence: CDR1 SNHLY, CDR2 FYNNEI. This CDR3 reads CASSERYGGNQPQHF. The CDR3 DNA reads TGTGCCAGCAGTGAACGGTATGGGGGGAATCAGCCCCAGCATTTT.

The J gene is TRBJ1-5, the V gene TRBV4-1; D might be TRBD1 (5 bases). Looked up from germline, CDR1 is MGHRA and CDR2 is YSYEKL. Trimming took 1 base from V and 0 from J, leaving 7 bases between them. The length of the CDR3 is 15 residues. The CDR3 nucleotides read TGCGCCAGCAGCCAAGGGACACTTAGCAATCAGCCCCAGCATTTT. It translates to CASSQGTLSNQPQHF.

The chain has TRBV28 and TRBJ2-7; 12 bases agree with TRBD2. The CDR3 is 18 amino acids. Trimming took 1 base from V and 0 from J; bases not matched to a gene: 7. Germline CDR1 and CDR2: MDHEN and SYDVKM. The CDR3: CASSLYGTSGFLSYEQYF. The CDR3, as DNA: TGTGCCAGCAGTTTATACGGGACTAGCGGGTTCCTCTCCTACGAGCAGTACTTC.